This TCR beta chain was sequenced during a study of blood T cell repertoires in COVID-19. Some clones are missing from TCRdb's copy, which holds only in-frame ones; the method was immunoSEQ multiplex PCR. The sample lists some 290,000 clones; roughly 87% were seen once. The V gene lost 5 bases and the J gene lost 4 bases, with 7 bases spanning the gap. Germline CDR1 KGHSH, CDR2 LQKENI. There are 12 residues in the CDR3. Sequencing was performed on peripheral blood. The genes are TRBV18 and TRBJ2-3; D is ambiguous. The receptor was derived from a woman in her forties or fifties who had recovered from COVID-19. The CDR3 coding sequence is TGTGCCAGCTCATCTCCCCCAGATACGCAGTATTTT. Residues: CASSSPPDTQYF.